Listed here are 2 T cell receptor beta chains from one sample, sequenced in a study of blood T cell repertoires in COVID-19. Using immunoSEQ multiplex PCR, the repertoire was profiled, and TCRdb retains in-frame clones only, with some absent. The profile shows a few hundred thousand clones, about 90% of them singletons. The sequenced material came from PBMCs or T cells enriched from blood (not recorded which). The origin of the receptors is a man aged 30 to 45 who had been exposed to COVID-19.

The chain recombines TRBV23-1 with TRBJ2-1; maybe TRBD2 (5 bases). TRBV23-1 is an ORF, and what it does is uncertain. The V gene lost 4 bases and the J gene lost 0 bases, with 13 bases spanning the gap. The CDR3 covers 16 residues. The CDR3: CASSLFRGPSYNEQFF. CDR3 nucleotide sequence: TGCGCCAGCAGTCTGTTCAGAGGGCCCTCCTACAATGAGCAGTTCTTC.

This chain connects TRBV5-1 to TRBJ2-2; D gene unclear. The CDR3 covers 17 residues. Trimming stripped 7 bases from V and 6 bases from J, with 25 bases between. CDR1 and CDR2 from the germline V gene are SGHRS and YFSETQ. The CDR3 loop is CASHPRSPSTAAGELFF. CDR3 sequence (DNA): TGCGCCAGCCACCCACGATCCCCTTCGACTGCCGCCGGGGAGCTGTTTTTT.